This T cell receptor (beta chain) is drawn from a study of blood T cell repertoires in COVID-19. Looking at the study overall: Both acute and convalescent COVID-19 samples were obtained from the United States, Italy and Spain.

V lost 0 bases to trimming and J lost 6 bases, with 12 bases between them. Per germline, CDR1 SGDLS and CDR2 YYNGEE. The CDR3 loop spans 15 amino acids. The protocol was immunoSEQ multiplex PCR, while the TCRdb copy is restricted to in-frame clones and leaves out a portion. This sample has about 400,000 clones, with roughly 90% found just once. Participants came from fewer than 25 US areas, aged roughly 18 to 89 years. The origin of this receptor is a woman in her twenties or thirties with acute COVID-19. The genes are TRBV9 and TRBJ2-2; TRBD2 might be the D (6 bases). Sequenced sample: PBMCs or T cells enriched from blood (not recorded which). CDR3 loop: CASSVATTSPGELFF. CDR3 nucleotides: TGTGCCAGCAGCGTAGCTACTACTAGCCCCGGGGAGCTGTTTTTT. Full variable domain (remainder filled in from reference TRBV9 and TRBJ2-2): DSGVTQTPKHLITATGQRVTLRCSPRSGDLSVYWYQQSLDQGLQFLIQYYNGEERAKGNILERFSAQQFPDLHSELNLSSLELGDSALYFCASSVATTSPGELFFGEGSRLTVL.